The clone carrying this TCR beta chain was detected many times. Its antigen is not identified. This sample was included in a study of response to subunit inactivated influenza vaccine. Study observations and caveats: Researchers suggested that each seasonal influenza vaccination recruits few new T cells.

V shed 7 bases and J 4 bases; nucleotides not matched to a gene: 7. This CDR3 comprises 13 residues. Germline V gene sequence: CDR1 SQVTM, CDR2 ANQGSEA. TCRdb re-called the RT-PCR reads through MiXCR, storing one row per CDR3 protein. The sample carries approximately 730,000 distinct CDR3 sequences, over 11% recorded once. The rearrangement links TRBV29-1 to TRBJ2-3; 8 nucleotides line up with TRBD1. The source material was PBMCs from blood, sampled 14 to 15 days before vaccination. This TCR derives from a man aged 45-65 years who received an inactivated influenza vaccine. The CDR3 loop is CSGQGTGPDTQYF. The DNA for the CDR3 is TGCAGCGGACAGGGGACGGGGCCAGATACGCAGTATTTT.